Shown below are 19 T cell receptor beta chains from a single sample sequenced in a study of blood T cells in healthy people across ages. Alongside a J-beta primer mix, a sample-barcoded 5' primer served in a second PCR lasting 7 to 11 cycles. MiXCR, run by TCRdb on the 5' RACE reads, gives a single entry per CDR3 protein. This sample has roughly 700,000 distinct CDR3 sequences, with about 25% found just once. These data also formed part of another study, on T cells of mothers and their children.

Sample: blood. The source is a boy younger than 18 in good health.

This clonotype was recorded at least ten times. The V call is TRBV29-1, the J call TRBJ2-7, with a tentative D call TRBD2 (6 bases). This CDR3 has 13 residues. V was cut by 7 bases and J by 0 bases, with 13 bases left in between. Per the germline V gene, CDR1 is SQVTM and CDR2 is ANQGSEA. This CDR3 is CSGLAESSYEQYF. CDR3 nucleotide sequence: TGCAGCGGTTTAGCGGAGAGCTCCTACGAGCAGTACTTC.

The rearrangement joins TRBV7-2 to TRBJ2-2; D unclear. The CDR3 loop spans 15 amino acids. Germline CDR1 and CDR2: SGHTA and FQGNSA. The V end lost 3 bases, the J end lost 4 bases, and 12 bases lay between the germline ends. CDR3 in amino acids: CASSFSVVGTGELFF. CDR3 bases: TGTGCCAGCAGCTTTTCCGTCGTCGGCACCGGGGAGCTGTTTTTT. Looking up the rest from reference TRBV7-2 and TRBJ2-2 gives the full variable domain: GAGVSQSPSNKVTEKGKDVELRCDPISGHTALYWYRQSLGQGLEFLIYFQGNSAPDKSGLPSDRFSAERTGGSVSTLTIQRTQQEDSAVYLCASSFSVVGTGELFFGEGSRLTVL.

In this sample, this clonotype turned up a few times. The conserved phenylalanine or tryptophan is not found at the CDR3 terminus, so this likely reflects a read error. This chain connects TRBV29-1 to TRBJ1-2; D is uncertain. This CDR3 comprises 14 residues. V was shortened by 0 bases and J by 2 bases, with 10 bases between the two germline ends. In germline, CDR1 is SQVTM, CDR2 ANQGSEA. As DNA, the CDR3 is TGCAGCGTTGAAGATAAATACGGGAACTATGGCTACACCCTC. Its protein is CSVEDKYGNYGYTL.

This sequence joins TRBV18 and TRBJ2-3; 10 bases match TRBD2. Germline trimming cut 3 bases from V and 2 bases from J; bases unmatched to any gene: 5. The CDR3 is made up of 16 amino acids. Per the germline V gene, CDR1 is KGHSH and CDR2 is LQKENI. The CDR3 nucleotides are TGTGCCAGCTCACCCAGTCTAGCGGGGGTCACAGATACGCAGTATTTT. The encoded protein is CASSPSLAGVTDTQYF. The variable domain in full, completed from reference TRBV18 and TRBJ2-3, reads NAGVMQNPRHLVRRRGQEARLRCSPMKGHSHVYWYRQLPEEGLKFMVYLQKENIIDESGMPKERFSAEFPKEGPSILRIQQVVRGDSAAYFCASSPSLAGVTDTQYFGPGTRLTVL.

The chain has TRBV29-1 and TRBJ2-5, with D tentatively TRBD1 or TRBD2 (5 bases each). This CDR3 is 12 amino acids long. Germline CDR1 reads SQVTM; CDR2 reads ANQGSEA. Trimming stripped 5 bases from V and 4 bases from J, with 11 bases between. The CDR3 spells CSVRDPRETQYF. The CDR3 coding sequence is TGCAGCGTTAGGGACCCCCGAGAGACCCAGTACTTC.

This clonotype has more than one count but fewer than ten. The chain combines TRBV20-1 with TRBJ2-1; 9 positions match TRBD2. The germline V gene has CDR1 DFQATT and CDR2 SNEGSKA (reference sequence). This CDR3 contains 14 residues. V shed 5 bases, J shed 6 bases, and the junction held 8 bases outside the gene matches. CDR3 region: CSAALAGWSNEQFF. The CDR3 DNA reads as TGCAGTGCTGCCCTAGCGGGGTGGTCCAATGAGCAGTTCTTC.

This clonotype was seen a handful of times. In DNA, the CDR3 is TGTGCCACCAGTGATCCGACCGGGAAGCCCTACAATGAGCAGTTCTTC. This sequence encodes CATSDPTGKPYNEQFF. The gene calls are TRBV24-1 and TRBJ2-1, with a tentative D call TRBD2 (5 bases). V lost 3 bases and J lost 2, with 13 bases in between. The germline gives CDR1 KGHDR, CDR2 SFDVKD. CDR3 size: 16 residues.

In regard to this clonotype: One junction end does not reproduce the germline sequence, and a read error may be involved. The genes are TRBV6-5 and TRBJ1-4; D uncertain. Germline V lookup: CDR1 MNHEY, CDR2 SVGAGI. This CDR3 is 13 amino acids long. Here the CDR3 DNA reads TGTGCCAACAGTTACTACTCGGGAGAAAAACTGTTTTTT. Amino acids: CANSYYSGEKLFF.

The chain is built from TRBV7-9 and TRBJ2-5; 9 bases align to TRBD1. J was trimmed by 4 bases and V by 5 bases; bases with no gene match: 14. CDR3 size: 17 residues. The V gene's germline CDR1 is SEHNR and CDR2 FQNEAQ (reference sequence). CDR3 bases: TGTGCCAGCAGCCTAGACCCGGGACAGGGTCGCGGAGAGACCCAGTACTTC. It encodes CASSLDPGQGRGETQYF.

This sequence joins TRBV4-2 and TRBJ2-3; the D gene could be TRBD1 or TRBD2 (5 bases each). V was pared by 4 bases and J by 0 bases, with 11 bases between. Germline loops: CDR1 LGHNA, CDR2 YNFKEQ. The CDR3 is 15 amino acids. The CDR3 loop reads CASSLGDHSTDTQYF. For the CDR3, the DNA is TGTGCCAGCAGCCTCGGGGACCACAGCACAGATACGCAGTATTTT.

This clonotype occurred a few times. DNA for the CDR3: TGTGCCAGCAGTCCCCCCTTGCCGGGAGTGGGCGAGCAGTACTTC. This gives the protein CASSPPLPGVGEQYF. The chain carries TRBV28 and TRBJ2-7, with TRBD2 as a possible D gene (6 bases). Trimming stripped 5 bases from V and 6 bases from J, with 20 bases between. CDR3 length: 15 amino acids. Per the germline V gene, CDR1 is MDHEN and CDR2 is SYDVKM. The complete variable domain, with remaining parts taken from reference TRBV28 and TRBJ2-7, reads DVKVTQSSRYLVKRTGEKVFLECVQDMDHENMFWYRQDPGLGLRLIYFSYDVKMKEKGDIPEGYSVSREKKERFSLILESASTNQTSMYLCASSPPLPGVGEQYFGPGTRLTVT.

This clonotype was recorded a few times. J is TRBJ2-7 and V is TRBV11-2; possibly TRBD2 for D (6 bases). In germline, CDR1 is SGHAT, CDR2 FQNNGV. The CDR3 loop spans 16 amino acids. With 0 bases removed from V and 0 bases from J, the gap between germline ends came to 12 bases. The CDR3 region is CASSLDGDLVSYEQYF. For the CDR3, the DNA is TGTGCCAGCAGCTTAGACGGGGACTTGGTCTCCTACGAGCAGTACTTC.

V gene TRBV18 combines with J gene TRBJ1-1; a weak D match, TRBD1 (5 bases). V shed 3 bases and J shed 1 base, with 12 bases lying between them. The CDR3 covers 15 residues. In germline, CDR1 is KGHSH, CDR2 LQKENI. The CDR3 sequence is CASSPRDEENTEAFF. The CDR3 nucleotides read TGTGCCAGCTCACCTAGGGACGAGGAGAACACTGAAGCTTTCTTT.

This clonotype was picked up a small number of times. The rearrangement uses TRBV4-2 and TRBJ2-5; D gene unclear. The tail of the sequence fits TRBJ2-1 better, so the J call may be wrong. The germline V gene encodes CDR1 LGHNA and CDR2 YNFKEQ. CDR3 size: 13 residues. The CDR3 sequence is CASSQVAGQEQFF. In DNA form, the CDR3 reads TGTGCCAGCAGCCAAGTGGCCGGTCAGGAGCAGTTCTTC.

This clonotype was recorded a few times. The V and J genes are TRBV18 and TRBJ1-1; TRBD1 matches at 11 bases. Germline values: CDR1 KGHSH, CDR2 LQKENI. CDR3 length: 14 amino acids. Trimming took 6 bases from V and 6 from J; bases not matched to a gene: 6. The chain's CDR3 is CASSHPGQGAEAFF. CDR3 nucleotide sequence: TGTGCCAGCTCGCATCCGGGACAGGGGGCTGAAGCTTTCTTT. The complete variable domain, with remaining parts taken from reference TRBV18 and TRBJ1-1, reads NAGVMQNPRHLVRRRGQEARLRCSPMKGHSHVYWYRQLPEEGLKFMVYLQKENIIDESGMPKERFSAEFPKEGPSILRIQQVVRGDSAAYFCASSHPGQGAEAFFGQGTRLTVV.

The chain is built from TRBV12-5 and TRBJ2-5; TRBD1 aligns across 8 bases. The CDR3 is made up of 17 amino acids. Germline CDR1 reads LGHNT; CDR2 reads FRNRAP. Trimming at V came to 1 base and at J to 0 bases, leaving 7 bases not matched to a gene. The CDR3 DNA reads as TGTGCTAGTGGTTTGGCCTCTAAGACAGGGGACCAAGAGACCCAGTACTTC. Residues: CASGLASKTGDQETQYF. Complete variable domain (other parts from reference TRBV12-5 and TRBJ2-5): DARVTQTPRHKVTEMGQEVTMRCQPILGHNTVFWYRQTMMQGLELLAYFRNRAPLDDSGMPKDRFSAEMPDATLATLKIQPSEPRDSAVYFCASGLASKTGDQETQYFGPGTRLLVL.

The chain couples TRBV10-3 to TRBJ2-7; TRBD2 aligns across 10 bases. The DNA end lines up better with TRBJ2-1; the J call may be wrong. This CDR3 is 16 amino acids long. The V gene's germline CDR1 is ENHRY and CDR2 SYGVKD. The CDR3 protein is CAIRGALLAGVDEQFF. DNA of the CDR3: TGTGCCATCAGGGGCGCCCTTCTAGCGGGGGTAGATGAGCAGTTCTTC.

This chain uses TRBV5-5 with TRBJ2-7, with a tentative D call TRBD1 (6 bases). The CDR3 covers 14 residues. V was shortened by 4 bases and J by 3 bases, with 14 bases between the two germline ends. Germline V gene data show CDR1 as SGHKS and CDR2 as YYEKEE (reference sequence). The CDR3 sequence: CASSAPDRLYEQYF. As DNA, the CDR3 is TGTGCCAGCAGCGCCCCGGACAGACTCTACGAGCAGTACTTC.

The CDR3 nucleotides are TGTGCCACCCTGGACAGGCCTAGCACAGATACGCAGTATTTT. This gives the protein CATLDRPSTDTQYF. The chain employs TRBV12-3 or TRBV12-4 and TRBJ2-3; 7 positions agree with TRBD1. This CDR3 is 14 amino acids long. V gave up 10 bases and J gave up 0 bases; unmatched junction bases: 7.